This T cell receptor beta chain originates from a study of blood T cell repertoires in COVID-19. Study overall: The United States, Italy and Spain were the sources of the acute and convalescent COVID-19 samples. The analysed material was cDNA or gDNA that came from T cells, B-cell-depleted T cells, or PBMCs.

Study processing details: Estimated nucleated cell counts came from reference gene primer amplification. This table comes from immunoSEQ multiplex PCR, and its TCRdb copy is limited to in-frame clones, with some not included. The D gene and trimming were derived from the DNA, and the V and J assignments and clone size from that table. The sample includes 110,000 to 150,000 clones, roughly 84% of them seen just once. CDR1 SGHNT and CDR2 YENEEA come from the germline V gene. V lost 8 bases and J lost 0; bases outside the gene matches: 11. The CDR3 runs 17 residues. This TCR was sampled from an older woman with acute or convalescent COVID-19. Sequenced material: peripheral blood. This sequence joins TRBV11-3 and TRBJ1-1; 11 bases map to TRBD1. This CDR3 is CASARGRTGGVNTEAFF. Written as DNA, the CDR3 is TGTGCCAGCGCGCGCGGAAGGACAGGGGGCGTGAACACTGAAGCTTTCTTT.